This TCR beta chain derives from a study of blood T cell repertoires in COVID-19. As for the study in general: The United States, Italy and Spain provided the acute and convalescent COVID-19 samples. The analysed material was cDNA or gDNA that came from T cells, B-cell-depleted T cells, or PBMCs.

In this sample, this clone turned up a few times. Germline V gene lookup returns CDR1 GTSNPN and CDR2 SVGIG (reference sequence). This CDR3 is 13 amino acids long. Trimming stripped 0 bases from V and 3 bases from J, with 6 bases between. How the authors handled the data: Amplification from reference gene primers served as the basis for estimated nucleated cell counts. Some clones are missing from TCRdb's copy, which holds only in-frame ones; the method was immunoSEQ multiplex PCR. That table gives V, J and clone size, and the DNA gave D and trimming. The sample lists approximately 69,000 clones, around 81% occurring once.

This chain connects TRBV30 to TRBJ1-5; no reliable D call. The specimen was peripheral blood. This TCR was sampled from a woman aged 65 to 85 with acute or convalescent COVID-19. CDR3 sequence reads: CAWSVRDNQPQHF. CDR3 coding DNA: TGTGCCTGGAGTGTACGAGACAATCAGCCCCAGCATTTT.